This entry concerns a single TCR beta chain. Trimming left V 5 bases short and J 6 bases short, with 14 bases between. The CDR3 extends over 15 amino acids. TCRdb passed the RT-PCR reads through MiXCR, listing each CDR3 protein once. The table lists about 680,000 distinct CDR3 sequences, 13% to 15% of them singletons. The sample taken for sequencing was memory CD4+ T cells from blood. This sequence originates from a female donor in good health, serving as a healthy control. This chain links TRBV12-3 or TRBV12-4 with TRBJ1-6; D is uncertain. CDR3 sequence reads: CASSLRGVGNSPLHF. In DNA form, the CDR3 reads TGTGCCAGCAGTCTGCGGGGAGTCGGTAATTCACCCCTCCACTTT.